This TCR beta chain was captured by sequencing in a study of blood T cell repertoires in COVID-19 (dated by TCRdb to 2020 to 2022). Background for the entire study: The collaborator samples originated in the United States, Italy and Spain and spanned the acute and convalescent phases of COVID-19. The samples were drawn from the first 160 participants of the ongoing ImmuneRACE study and from 1,254 subjects provided by 6 global collaborators. The prospective study material was composed of cDNA or gDNA derived from T cells, B-cell-depleted T cells, or PBMCs. Where available, HLA class I and class II types were taken from metadata supplied by the sample provider and were not determined by assay-based typing. Nearly every sample came with metadata listing a de-identified subject ID, COVID-19 status, age in years and sex. The repertoires were released in a freely available public database intended as a resource for research on the immune response to SARS-CoV-2. Subjects who had been exposed to COVID-19, were actively infected with it, or had recovered from it provided the deeply sampled blood TCRbeta repertoires that made up the dataset.

In Seattle, one collaborating source enrolled patients while the infection was active and tracked those patients longitudinally over the course of disease. Each collaborating institution followed its own protocols to collect whole blood in K2EDTA tubes. For TCRbeta analysis, collaborators shipped samples in one of three forms: frozen whole blood, isolated PBMCs, or DNA extracted from either of those sample types. TCRbeta CDR3 regions were amplified from genomic DNA by means of the immunoSEQ Assay, a bias-controlled multiplex PCR. Per the original workflow: Within the assay, amplification of reference gene primers was used to estimate how many nucleated cells each sample contained. To quantify the absolute abundance of each unique TCRbeta CDR3 rearrangement, sequence reads were collapsed and filtered. For each sample, productive Simpson clonality was calculated by taking the square root of Simpson's diversity index across productive rearrangements. TCRdb re-hosts the immuneACCESS table, in-frame sequences only. Its copies lack some clones; in the studies checked, an unresolved V gene accounts for under half of them, and the cause for the rest is not known. The DNA was the basis for D and trimming; V, J and clone size are from that table. A total of approximately 270,000 clones appear in this sample, about 80% of them only once. More than 15% of the sample comes from the top ten.

There are a few counts of this clone. Its antigen is still unknown. Nothing much larger sits one base from this clone, and base qualities are not available. General conclusions and limits of the study: How much clinical and demographic metadata was included differed by source and by participant, and the metadata was provided uncurated.

V drops 0 bases and J drops 5 bases, leaving 8 bases in between. From cysteine to phenylalanine, the CDR3 is 13 amino acids long. Left in the record is the CDR3 DNA by itself, 39 bases read in frame from the first base. The germline V gene sets CDR1 to SGHAT and CDR2 to FQNNGV. The sample taken for sequencing was peripheral blood. This receptor was taken from a person aged 70 to 79 with COVID-19, enrolled during active disease. The rearranged segments are TRBV11-2 and TRBJ2-7; the D gene is not confidently resolved. The DNA sequence is as follows: TGTGCCAGCAGCTTAGATCGAGGAGACGAGCAGTACTTC. Its amino acids are CASSLDRGDEQYF.